Described below is a single T cell receptor beta chain sequence and its context. Germline lookup yields CDR1 SGHNT and CDR2 YYREEE (reference sequence). The V gene end was trimmed by 3 bases and the J gene end by 2 bases; junction bases not matched to a gene: 5. CDR3 length equals 14 residues. The data originate from a study of blood T cell repertoires in COVID-19. Sequenced by immunoSEQ multiplex PCR; TCRdb stores in-frame clones only, minus some. The sample holds around 250,000 clones, 84% seen once. The sequenced material came from peripheral blood. This TCR was recovered from a human donor in a cohort sampled during active COVID-19. The chain combines TRBV5-4 with TRBJ2-7; 7 positions match TRBD1. Written as DNA, the CDR3 is TGTGCCAGCAGCTATGGGACAGAGGCCTACGAGCAGTACTTC. The encoded protein is CASSYGTEAYEQYF. Complete variable domain (other parts from reference TRBV5-4 and TRBJ2-7): ETGVTQSPTHLIKTRGQQVTLRCSSQSGHNTVSWYQQALGQGPQFIFQYYREEENGRGNFPPRFSGLQFPNYSSELNVNALELDDSALYLCASSYGTEAYEQYFGPGTRLTVT.